This TCR beta chain is from a study of early T cells in non-severe SARS-CoV-2 infection. The wider study: Bulk RNA taken from unsorted whole blood was sequenced, leaving chains unpaired. Study-wide results and limits: A preference for anti-spike CD8 responses marked VDJdb matching, which missed private and CD4 specificities.

Germline V gives CDR1 MNHEY, CDR2 SMNVEV (reference sequence). The CDR3 runs to 16 residues. V shed 9 bases and J 3 bases; nucleotides not matched to a gene: 15. TCRdb used MiXCR to reprocess the 5' RACE reads, holding one entry per CDR3 protein. The data contain tens of thousands of distinct CDR3 sequences, 10% of them seen just once; the ten biggest clones take up around 15%. This clonotype was observed a few times. The antigen is undetermined. The sequencing used whole blood, collected at baseline. The rearrangement uses TRBV27 and TRBJ2-7; TRBD1 agrees at 9 bases. The sequence was collected from an adult who was a healthcare worker with PCR-confirmed SARS-CoV-2 infection or an uninfected control (not recorded which). The CDR3 DNA reads TGTGCCAGTTCACGGGGAGGAACAGGGGGCGGCTACGAGCAGTACTTC. Encoded protein: CASSRGGTGGGYEQYF.